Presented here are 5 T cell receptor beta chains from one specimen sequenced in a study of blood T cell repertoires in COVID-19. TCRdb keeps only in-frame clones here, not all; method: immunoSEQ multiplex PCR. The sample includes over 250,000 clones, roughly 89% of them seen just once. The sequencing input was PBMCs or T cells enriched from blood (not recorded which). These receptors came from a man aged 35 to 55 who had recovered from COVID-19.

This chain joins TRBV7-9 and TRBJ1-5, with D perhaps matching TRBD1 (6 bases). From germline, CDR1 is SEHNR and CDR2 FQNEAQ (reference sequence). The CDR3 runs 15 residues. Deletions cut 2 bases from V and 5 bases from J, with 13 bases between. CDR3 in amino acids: CASSLSGQPYQPQHF. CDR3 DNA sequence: TGTGCCAGCAGCTTATCTGGACAGCCGTATCAGCCCCAGCATTTT.

In nucleotides, the CDR3 is TGTGCCAGCAGCTCGCCCGACAGGGCCGCTGGCTACACCTTC. It encodes CASSSPDRAAGYTF. The rearrangement joins TRBV7-2 to TRBJ1-2, with TRBD1 matching over 7 bases. V lost 4 bases to trimming and J lost 7 bases; unmatched junction nucleotides: 9. CDR1 SGHTA and CDR2 FQGNSA come from the germline V gene. The CDR3 covers 14 residues.

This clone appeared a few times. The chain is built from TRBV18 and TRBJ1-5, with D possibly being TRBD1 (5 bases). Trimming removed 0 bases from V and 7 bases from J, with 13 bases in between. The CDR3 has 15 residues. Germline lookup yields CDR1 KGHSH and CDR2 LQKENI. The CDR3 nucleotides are TGTGCCAGCTCACCACCGGGGAGCGGGGACCAGCCCCAGCATTTT. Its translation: CASSPPGSGDQPQHF.

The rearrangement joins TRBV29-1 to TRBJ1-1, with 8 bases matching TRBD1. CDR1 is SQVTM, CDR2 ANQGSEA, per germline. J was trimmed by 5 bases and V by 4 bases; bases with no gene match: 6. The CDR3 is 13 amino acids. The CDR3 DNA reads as TGCAGCGTTGCCGGACAGGGAGTGACTGAAGCTTTCTTT. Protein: CSVAGQGVTEAFF.

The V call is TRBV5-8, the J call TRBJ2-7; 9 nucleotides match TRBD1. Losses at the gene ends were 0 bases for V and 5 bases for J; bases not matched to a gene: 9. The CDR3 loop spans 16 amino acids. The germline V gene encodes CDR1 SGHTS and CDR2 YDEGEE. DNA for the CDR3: TGTGCCAGCAGCTTGGCCTTGGGACAGGGAATCCACGAGCAGTACTTC. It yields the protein CASSLALGQGIHEQYF.